This TCR beta chain was obtained from a study of T cell repertoires in aging, cancer and after chemotherapy. Study background: Healthy donor repertoires were recorded over several months to years and showed clear clonal overlap. Regarding the study as a whole: Across the chemotherapy interval, each cancer cohort showed higher median generation probability, suggesting thymic rebound. In cancer patients, declining TCR diversity with age involved lost richness and lost evenness. Compared with age-matched healthy donors, untreated hematological or solid cancer patients showed higher blood TCR clonality.

In this sample, this clonotype turned up a few times. Its specificity is unknown. Trimming pared 4 bases from V and 9 bases from J, leaving 13 bases between. Germline V gene sequence: CDR1 SQVTM, CDR2 ANQGSEA. The CDR3 is 12 residues long. Multiplex touch-down PCR with TRB-A/B primers amplified rearranged V-D-J TRB sequences. A single record per CDR3 protein comes from TCRdb applying MiXCR to the multiplex PCR reads. The table lists nearly 11,000 distinct CDR3 sequences, 42% of them singletons. TCR beta rearrangements were amplified from peripheral blood genomic DNA. This sequence originates from a human donor in good health. Sequenced input: blood. This chain joins TRBV29-1 and TRBJ1-5, with a possible D match to TRBD1 (5 bases). The CDR3 spells CSVVSTGGPQHF. For the CDR3, the DNA is TGCAGCGTTGTGAGCACCGGGGGGCCCCAGCATTTT.